Below, 9 T cell receptor beta chains from the same sample are listed, as sequenced in a study of long-term antiretroviral therapy in people with HIV. Running of the v3.0 immunoSEQ assay took place at survey level. Some clones are missing from TCRdb's copy, which holds only in-frame ones; the method was immunoSEQ multiplex PCR. The sample comprises 15,000 to 20,000 clones, around 78% of which are singletons, and 6.9% rests with the top ten. The input for sequencing was unsorted PBMCs, taken 2.2 years after starting antiretroviral therapy. These receptors were collected from a man aged 50 or older with HIV.

The gene calls are TRBV10-1 and TRBJ2-7, with D possibly matching TRBD2 (6 bases). V was shortened by 4 bases and J by 4 bases, with 11 bases between the two germline ends. Germline V gene sequence: CDR1 WNHNN, CDR2 SYGVQD (reference sequence). The CDR3 is 13 residues long. The CDR3 loop reads CASSAGSRYEQYF. The DNA of the CDR3 is TGCGCCAGCAGTGCCGGGAGTCGGTACGAGCAGTACTTC.

This clone was counted only a few times. The chain carries TRBV2 and TRBJ1-1; D is unresolved. Germline V gene data show CDR1 as SNHLY and CDR2 as FYNNEI. The CDR3 loop spans 14 amino acids. V lost 4 bases and J lost 11, with 20 bases in between. CDR3 in DNA: TGTGCCAGCAGTGTATACGGACGGGAAAGAAGGGCTTTCTTT. Translation gives CASSVYGRERRAFF.

The V and J genes are TRBV2 and TRBJ1-2; no firm D call. The germline V gene has CDR1 SNHLY and CDR2 FYNNEI. This CDR3 comprises 13 residues. V dropped 4 bases and J dropped 1 base, with 7 bases sitting between them. The CDR3 nucleotides are TGTGCCAGCAGTGTTGCAGTTAACTATGGCTACACCTTC. The encoded protein is CASSVAVNYGYTF.

The J gene is TRBJ2-2, the V gene TRBV6-5; D is uncertain. This CDR3 contains 13 residues. Per germline, CDR1 MNHEY and CDR2 SVGAGI. Between the trimmed V and J ends, which lost 11 bases and 1 base, there was a span of 11 bases. In nucleotides, the CDR3 is TGTGCCCTAATGGACCTGAACACCGGGGAGCTGTTTTTT. Translating it yields CALMDLNTGELFF.

The chain uses TRBV6-1 and TRBJ1-3; a weak D match, TRBD1 (6 bases). There are 15 residues in the CDR3. The V and J ends lost 4 bases and 2 bases respectively, with 12 bases between them. Germline loops: CDR1 MNHNS, CDR2 SASEGT. The CDR3 sequence: CASSVLQGTGNTIYF. The CDR3 DNA follows: TGTGCCAGCAGTGTACTACAGGGAACTGGAAACACCATATATTTT.

The genes are TRBV2 and TRBJ2-5; unclear D gene. Germline lookup yields CDR1 SNHLY and CDR2 FYNNEI. V lost 2 bases and J 6 bases, leaving 25 bases between the germline ends. The CDR3 runs to 18 residues. The CDR3 sequence: CASSERPGINWVRKTQYF. CDR3 DNA: TGTGCCAGCAGTGAAAGGCCCGGAATAAACTGGGTCAGGAAGACCCAGTACTTC.

The chain carries TRBV28 and TRBJ1-2, with unresolved D. The CDR3 is made up of 13 amino acids. Germline V lookup: CDR1 MDHEN, CDR2 SYDVKM. With 8 bases removed from V and 5 bases from J, the gap between germline ends came to 15 bases. The CDR3 coding sequence is TGTGCCAGCTCTTCCCCCTACCCTTATGGCTACACCTTC. It encodes CASSSPYPYGYTF.

The chain joins TRBV6-5 to TRBJ2-7; possibly TRBD2 for D (7 bases). The CDR3 covers 13 residues. V lost 6 bases and J lost 3, with 12 bases in between. The germline gives CDR1 MNHEY, CDR2 SVGAGI. Here the CDR3 reads CASSHREGYEQYF. The CDR3 coding sequence is TGTGCCAGCAGCCACAGGGAGGGCTACGAGCAGTACTTC.

V usage is TRBV28 and J usage is TRBJ1-1, with D possibly TRBD1 on 6 matching bases. The V end lost 6 bases, the J end lost 5 bases, and 16 bases lay between the germline ends. CDR1 is MDHEN, CDR2 SYDVKM, per germline. The CDR3 is made up of 14 amino acids. In DNA form, the CDR3 reads TGTGCCAGCAGCCAAGGGACACTCCATACTGAAGCTTTCTTT. Its protein is CASSQGTLHTEAFF.